The source of this T cell receptor beta chain is a study of shared clonotypes between healthy human individuals. About the research overall: CD4 naive cells filled three plates per donor, CD4 memory three, CD8 naive two and CD8 memory one. Study-wide findings and caveats: Generation probability values for non-shared clonotypes were lower than those for clonotypes shared by all four donors.

Only Caucasian adults living in Nashville, Tennessee made up the donor group. In the CD4+ fraction, cells were divided into CD45RA+ naive and CD45RA-negative memory subsets. Using immunoSEQ multiplex PCR, the repertoire was profiled, and TCRdb retains in-frame clones only, with some absent. The table includes about 2.3 million clones, 85% to 95% detected once. This clone was detected a few times. The antigen is unknown. V dropped 4 bases and J dropped 6 bases, with 15 bases sitting between them. The germline V gene encodes CDR1 MNHEY and CDR2 SVGAGI. This CDR3 comprises 14 residues. The sequenced sample consisted of naive CD4+ T cells from PBMCs. Subset specified: CD45RA+ positively selected. The chain has TRBV6-5 and TRBJ1-1; no definite D call. The receptor's source is a man in his late teens or twenties in good health. Some clones in this sample may be carry-over from other donors' samples. The CDR3 loop reads CASSSRRGDSEAFF. The CDR3 nucleotides read TGTGCCAGCAGTTCCAGGCGCGGGGATTCTGAAGCTTTCTTT.